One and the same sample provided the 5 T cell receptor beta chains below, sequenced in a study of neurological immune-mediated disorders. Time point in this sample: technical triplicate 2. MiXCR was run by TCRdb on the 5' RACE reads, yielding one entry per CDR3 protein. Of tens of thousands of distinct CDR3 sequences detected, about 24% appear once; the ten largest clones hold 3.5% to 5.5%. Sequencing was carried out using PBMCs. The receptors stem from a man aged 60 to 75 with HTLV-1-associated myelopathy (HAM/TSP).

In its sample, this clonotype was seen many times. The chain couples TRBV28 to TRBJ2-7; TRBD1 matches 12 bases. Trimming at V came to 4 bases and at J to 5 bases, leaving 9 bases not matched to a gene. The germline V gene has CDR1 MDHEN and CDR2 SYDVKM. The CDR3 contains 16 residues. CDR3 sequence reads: CASSSLAGQGAHEQYF. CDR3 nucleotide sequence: TGTGCCAGCAGTTCGTTGGCGGGACAGGGGGCCCACGAGCAGTACTTC.

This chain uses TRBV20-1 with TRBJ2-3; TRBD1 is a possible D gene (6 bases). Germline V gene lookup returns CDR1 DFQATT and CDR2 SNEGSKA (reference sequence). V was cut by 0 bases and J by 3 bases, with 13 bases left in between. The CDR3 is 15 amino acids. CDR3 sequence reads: CSARETGRGTDTQYF. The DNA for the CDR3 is TGCAGTGCTAGAGAGACAGGTCGAGGGACAGATACGCAGTATTTT.

In DNA form, the CDR3 reads TGTGCCAGCAGCACCGGGACTAGTCCCGACAATGAGCAGTTCTTC. Translation: CASSTGTSPDNEQFF. V usage is TRBV2 and J usage is TRBJ2-1; 8 nucleotides agree with TRBD2. The V segment lost 6 bases and the J segment 5 bases; nucleotides outside the gene matches: 9. This CDR3 region has 15 residues. Germline loops: CDR1 SNHLY, CDR2 FYNNEI.

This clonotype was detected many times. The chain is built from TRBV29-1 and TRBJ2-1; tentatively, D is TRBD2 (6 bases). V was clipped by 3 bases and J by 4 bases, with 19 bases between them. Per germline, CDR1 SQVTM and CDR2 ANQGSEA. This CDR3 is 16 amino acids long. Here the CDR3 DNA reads TGCAGCGTTGAGGTCTTCCGGGACTTGATATACAATGAGCAGTTCTTC. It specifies CSVEVFRDLIYNEQFF.

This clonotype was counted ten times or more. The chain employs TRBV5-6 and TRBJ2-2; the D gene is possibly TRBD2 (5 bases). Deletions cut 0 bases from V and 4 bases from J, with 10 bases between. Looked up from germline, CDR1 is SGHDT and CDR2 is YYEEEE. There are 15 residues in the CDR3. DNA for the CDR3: TGTGCCAGCAGCTTGGGGGAGAGGGTCACCGGGGAGCTGTTTTTT. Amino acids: CASSLGERVTGELFF.